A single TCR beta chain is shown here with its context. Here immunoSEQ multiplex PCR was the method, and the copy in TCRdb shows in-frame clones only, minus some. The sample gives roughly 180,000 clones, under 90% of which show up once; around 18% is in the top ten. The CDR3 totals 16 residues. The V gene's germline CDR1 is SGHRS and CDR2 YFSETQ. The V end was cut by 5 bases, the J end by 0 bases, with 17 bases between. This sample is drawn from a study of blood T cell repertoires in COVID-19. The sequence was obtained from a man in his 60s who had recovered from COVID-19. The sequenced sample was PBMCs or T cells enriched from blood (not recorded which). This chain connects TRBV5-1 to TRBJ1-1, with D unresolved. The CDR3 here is CASSLDGSTLNTEAFF. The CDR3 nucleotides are TGCGCCAGCAGTCTAGACGGATCCACCTTGAACACTGAAGCTTTCTTT.